This entry concerns a single T cell receptor beta chain. This CDR3 has 13 amino acids. Trimming left V 0 bases short and J 4 bases short, with 7 bases between. CDR1 is SGDLS, CDR2 YYNGEE, per germline. The authors' processing: Estimation of nucleated cell counts was performed using reference gene primer amplification. Repertoires were generated with immunoSEQ multiplex PCR, while TCRdb's copy carries only in-frame clones and drops some. V and J calls and clone size are given by that table; D and trimming were obtained from the DNA. The sample carries 200,000 to 250,000 clones, over 75% recorded once. The data belong to a study of blood T cell repertoires in COVID-19. At the level of the study: Samples came from the United States, Italy and Spain, spanning acute and convalescent COVID-19.

Sequencing used peripheral blood. The chain has TRBV9 and TRBJ1-2; D may be TRBD1 (5 bases). The clonotype originates from a woman in her 70s with COVID-19, enrolled during active disease. This CDR3 reads CASSVGQGYGYTF. The CDR3, as DNA: TGTGCCAGCAGCGTAGGGCAGGGCTATGGCTACACCTTC.